This is a list of T cell receptor beta chains from one sample in a study of blood T cell repertoires in COVID-19. Produced via immunoSEQ multiplex PCR; TCRdb's table is partial and in-frame only. The table includes some 350,000 clones, 80% to 90% detected once. Source material: PBMCs or T cells enriched from blood (not recorded which). The receptors were gathered from a man between 18 and 35 years old who had recovered from COVID-19. Both conserved end residues are part of each CDR3. Expanded clones get a size class; other rows say once, few or many, or leave the size out.

NA	TRBJ2-3	TRBV7-3	CASSLRDPSTDTQYF
once	TRBJ2-3	TRBV7-8	CASSLIVTSTYRTDTQYF
once	TRBJ2-5	TRBV19	CASSIRAGKETQYF
NA	TRBJ2-1	TRBV13	CASSSVAGGRANEQFF
NA	TRBJ1-1	TRBV7-2	CASSVQGALNTEAFF
NA	TRBJ1-1	TRBV2	CASSYRTMNTEAFF
NA	TRBJ1-5	TRBV21-1	CASSKPDRDPNQPQHF
NA	TRBJ2-7	TRBV11-2	CASSARGYEQYF
NA	TRBJ1-4	TRBV5-4	CASSLARGSNEKLFF
NA	TRBJ1-3	TRBV2	CASRVGQLSSGNTIYF
NA	TRBJ2-5	TRBV11-1	CASSFMSLGGETQYF
NA	TRBJ2-3	TRBV5-6	CASSPGGFTDTQYF
NA	TRBJ2-7	TRBV27	CASSLSGTPTYEQYF
NA	TRBJ1-3	TRBV28	CASSSRGQGNTIYF
NA	TRBJ2-3	TRBV6-4	CASSSTGVSTDTQYF
NA	TRBJ1-5	TRBV6-2/TRBV6-3	CASSLDSNQPQHF